This T cell receptor (beta chain) derives from a study of cytomegalovirus exposure and HLA in healthy donors. Whole-study results and caveats: Testing in vitro showed a few CMV-associated chains specific for CMV antigens. When analyzed later, a missense DCLRE1C variant was found to be linked to TCR beta V- and J-gene trimming.

In the PCR, 60 Vbeta and 13 Jbeta primers were used. Only in-frame clones appear in the TCRdb table, and some are missing; sequencing was by immunoSEQ multiplex PCR. The table has some 110,000 clones, approximately 86% seen once. As regards this clone: Antigen: not known. A much larger clone lies a single base off, so this may be a read error.

Germline CDR1 is SGHNT and CDR2 is YYREEE (reference sequence). Trimming cost V 1 base and J 0 bases; bases outside gene matches: 0. This CDR3 comprises 15 residues. The chain combines TRBV5-4 with TRBJ2-1, with 8 bases that match TRBD1. This TCR was sampled from a young man in good health and CMV-seronegative. Specimen: PBMCs. As DNA, the CDR3 is TGTGCCAGCAGCTTGACAGGGGGCTCCTACAATGAGCAGTTCTTC. Translated, it gives CASSLTGGSYNEQFF. Drawing the rest from reference TRBV5-4 and TRBJ2-1, the complete variable domain is ETGVTQSPTHLIKTRGQQVTLRCSSQSGHNTVSWYQQALGQGPQFIFQYYREEENGRGNFPPRFSGLQFPNYSSELNVNALELDDSALYLCASSLTGGSYNEQFFGPGTRLTVL.